This T cell receptor beta chain was captured in a study of PD-1 blockade in classical Hodgkin lymphoma. The study's findings and limits: Newly diagnosed and completely responding patients shared comparable baseline diversity.

TCRdb keeps only in-frame clones here, not all; method: immunoSEQ multiplex PCR. Here the sample spans 5,000 to 8,000 clones, about 72% being singletons. Regarding this clone: The target antigen is unknown.

Relapses following autologous stem cell transplantation were seen in all patients, with brentuximab vedotin exposure varying. The sequence came from a human donor with classical Hodgkin lymphoma. Sequenced material: peripheral blood mononuclear cells (PBMCs), taken at baseline.

This chain's CDR3 is CASRRTGVNQPQHF. The CDR3 coding sequence is TGTGCCAGTAGGAGGACAGGGGTCAATCAGCCCCAGCATTTT. The gene calls are TRBV19 and TRBJ1-5; the match to TRBD1 covers 9 bases. The CDR3 length is 14 residues. The germline CDR1 and CDR2 sequences are LNHDA and SQIVND (reference sequence). V trimming: 6 bases; J trimming: 3 bases; junction bases outside the gene matches: 3.